This TCR beta chain was obtained from a study of blood T cell repertoires in COVID-19. Overall study context: Sites across the United States, Italy and Spain contributed samples from acute and convalescent COVID-19. In each case, the material was cDNA or gDNA derived from T cells, B-cell-depleted T cells, or PBMCs.

V was pared by 3 bases and J by 1 base, with 3 bases of the junction left unmatched. This CDR3 is 16 amino acids long. Germline V gene sequence: CDR1 SGHRS, CDR2 YFSETQ. Participants' reported clinical history set cohort assignment. Sequencing was performed with immunoSEQ multiplex PCR; in TCRdb, only in-frame clones are kept and a portion is missing. Of approximately 170,000 clones listed, under 90% are singletons. This receptor was identified in a woman aged 45-59 years who had recovered from COVID-19. Sequences were obtained from PBMCs or T cells enriched from blood (not recorded which). The chain has TRBV5-1 and TRBJ2-5; 13 nucleotides align to TRBD2. CDR3 DNA: TGCGCCAGCAGCTCGAGACTAGCGGGAGGCCAAGAGACCCAGTACTTC. Encoded protein: CASSSRLAGGQETQYF.